Below are 32 T cell receptor beta chains sequenced from a single sample in a study of cytomegalovirus exposure and HLA in healthy donors (dated by TCRdb to 2017 to 2019). The library came from the immunoSEQ multiplex PCR assay. For the multiplex PCR, a mixture combining 60 forward primers for TCR Vbeta segments and 13 reverse primers for TCR Jbeta segments was used. TCRdb took over this immuneACCESS table, retaining in-frame rearrangements with V and J assigned. Such tables are incomplete; in checked studies, under half of the missing clones stem from an unresolved V gene, and the remainder is unexplained. This sample holds about 130,000 clones; about 80% were observed only once. The ten largest clones represent 1% of the sample. Sequenced material: PBMCs. The source is a man aged 40-50 years in good health and CMV-seronegative.

This clone has a handful of counts. This chain uses TRBV6-1 with TRBJ2-7, with 9 bases lining up with TRBD1. The V and J ends lost 3 bases and 3 bases, in that order; junction bases with no gene match: 9. CDR1 is MNHNS, CDR2 SASEGT, per germline. The CDR3 sequence is 16 residues long. The CDR3 is CASSEGTGKYGYEQYF. The CDR3, as DNA: TGTGCCAGCAGTGAGGGGACAGGGAAGTATGGCTACGAGCAGTACTTC.

V and J are TRBV28 and TRBJ1-5, with 7 bases that match TRBD1. CDR1 is MDHEN, CDR2 SYDVKM, per germline. The ends lost 5 bases at V and 6 bases at J; junction bases unmatched: 10. CDR3 length: 15 residues. The DNA for the CDR3 is TGTGCCAGCAGTCGATTGACAGGGTCGATTCAGCCCCAGCATTTT. Encoded protein: CASSRLTGSIQPQHF.

Only one count was recorded for this clone. The chain joins TRBV4-1 to TRBJ2-1, with 11 bases matching TRBD2. The CDR3 sequence is 15 residues long. Germline V gene data show CDR1 as MGHRA and CDR2 as YSYEKL. V trimming: 1 base; J trimming: 4 bases; junction bases outside the gene matches: 0. The DNA of the CDR3 is TGCGCCAGCAGCCAAGGACTAGCGGGATACAATGAGCAGTTCTTC. It yields the protein CASSQGLAGYNEQFF.

V gene TRBV9 combines with J gene TRBJ2-2; TRBD2 aligns across 8 bases. V was pared by 2 bases and J by 4 bases, with 7 bases of the junction left unmatched. The germline V gene has CDR1 SGDLS and CDR2 YYNGEE. The CDR3 spans 16 residues. The CDR3 here is CASSVDSGGVTGELFF. The CDR3 nucleotides read TGTGCCAGCAGCGTTGATTCGGGAGGGGTCACCGGGGAGCTGTTTTTT.

The rearrangement uses TRBV11-1 and TRBJ1-2; D might be TRBD1 (6 bases). From germline, CDR1 is SGHAT and CDR2 FQDESV (reference sequence). V was pared by 3 bases and J by 2 bases, with 7 bases between. CDR3 length equals 13 residues. CDR3 nucleotides: TGTGCCAGCAGCTTTGACAGGAACTATGGCTACACCTTC. This translates into CASSFDRNYGYTF.

This sequence joins TRBV6-1 and TRBJ1-1; D may be TRBD1 (5 bases). Germline CDR1 is MNHNS and CDR2 is SASEGT. V shed 4 bases and J shed 3 bases, with 24 bases lying between them. This CDR3 contains 18 residues. The CDR3 is CASSGAGLGGGGDTEAFF. CDR3 in DNA: TGTGCCAGCAGTGGGGCAGGGTTGGGGGGGGGTGGGGACACTGAAGCTTTCTTT.

The chain joins TRBV6-1 to TRBJ2-1; 16 bases line up with TRBD2. There are 16 residues in the CDR3. Unmatched junction bases numbered 3, after V lost 3 bases and J lost 7 bases. Germline CDR1 reads MNHNS; CDR2 reads SASEGT. The CDR3: CASSEGTSGRGNEQFF. The DNA for the CDR3 is TGTGCCAGCAGTGAGGGGACTAGCGGGAGGGGGAATGAGCAGTTCTTC.

The CDR3 bases are TGCGCCAGCAGCCAAGGGACAGGGGGCGCGTGGGGTCACGAGCAGTACTTC. It translates to CASSQGTGGAWGHEQYF. This chain uses TRBV5-1 with TRBJ2-7, with 12 bases lining up with TRBD1. V shed 4 bases, J shed 5 bases, and the junction held 13 bases outside the gene matches. This CDR3 has 17 residues. Germline CDR1 and CDR2: SGHRS and YFSETQ. Drawing the rest from reference TRBV5-1 and TRBJ2-7, the complete variable domain is KAGVTQTPRYLIKTRGQQVTLSCSPISGHRSVSWYQQTPGQGLQFLFEYFSETQRNKGNFPGRFSGRQFSNSRSEMNVSTLELGDSALYLCASSQGTGGAWGHEQYFGPGTRLTVT.

The CDR3 is CAIRPDRSTDTQYF. The CDR3 DNA is TGTGCCATCAGGCCGGACAGGTCCACAGATACGCAGTATTTT. The V and J genes are TRBV10-3 and TRBJ2-3; 7 bases are shared with TRBD1. Germline V lookup: CDR1 ENHRY, CDR2 SYGVKD. The CDR3 totals 14 residues. The trim removed 6 bases at V and 2 bases at J, leaving 5 bases unmatched.

The V and J genes are TRBV7-6 and TRBJ1-4; unclear D gene. The CDR3 runs 14 residues. V was clipped by 6 bases and J by 10 bases, with 18 bases between them. The germline CDR1 and CDR2 sequences are SGHVS and FNYEAQ. CDR3 bases: TGTGCCAGCAGTACCAACCACGTCCGAGGAAAACTGTTTTTT. It translates to CASSTNHVRGKLFF.

The J gene is TRBJ2-7, the V gene TRBV28; perhaps TRBD2 as D (6 bases). Germline V gene data show CDR1 as MDHEN and CDR2 as SYDVKM. CDR3 length: 14 residues. V dropped 3 bases and J dropped 12 bases, with 21 bases sitting between them. Written as DNA, the CDR3 is TGTGCCAGCAGTTTGAATACCGGCGGGACCTCAGGGTACTTC. This gives the protein CASSLNTGGTSGYF.

The chain is built from TRBV5-4 and TRBJ1-5; TRBD1 might be the D (6 bases). V was shortened by 0 bases and J by 6 bases, with 7 bases between the two germline ends. Per the germline V gene, CDR1 is SGHNT and CDR2 is YYREEE (reference sequence). The CDR3 is 13 residues long. The CDR3 region is CASSLGGLQPQHF. The CDR3 DNA follows: TGTGCCAGCAGCTTGGGGGGGCTTCAGCCCCAGCATTTT.

This clone was seen once. V is TRBV5-1 and J is TRBJ2-5, with 8 positions matching TRBD2. The germline gives CDR1 SGHRS, CDR2 YFSETQ. This CDR3 region has 15 residues. Unmatched junction bases numbered 10, after V lost 4 bases and J lost 5 bases. CDR3 sequence (DNA): TGCGCCAGCAGCCCCGGGGGGGCCCGAGCTGAGACCCAGTACTTC. This codes for CASSPGGARAETQYF.

This chain joins TRBV28 and TRBJ2-2; D ambiguous. V was pared by 3 bases and J by 5 bases, with 4 bases between. Germline CDR1 reads MDHEN; CDR2 reads SYDVKM. This CDR3 region has 12 residues. The CDR3: CASSLRTGELFF. The CDR3 DNA follows: TGTGCCAGCAGTTTGAGGACCGGGGAGCTGTTTTTT.

V is TRBV11-2 and J is TRBJ2-4; TRBD1 might be the D (5 bases). Germline V gene sequence: CDR1 SGHAT, CDR2 FQNNGV. V was cut by 1 base and J by 8 bases, with 12 bases left in between. There are 14 residues in the CDR3. Written as DNA, the CDR3 is TGTGCCAGCAGCTTAGGGTCAGGGAATGACATTCAGTACTTC. It codes for CASSLGSGNDIQYF. Combining the CDR3 with reference TRBV11-2 and TRBJ2-4 gives the whole variable domain EAGVAQSPRYKIIEKRQSVAFWCNPISGHATLYWYQQILGQGPKLLIQFQNNGVVDDSQLPKDRFSAERLKGVDSTLKIQPAKLEDSAVYLCASSLGSGNDIQYFGAGTRLSVL.

The chain uses TRBV6-6 and TRBJ2-7; D not resolved. V lost 5 bases to trimming and J lost 6 bases, with 8 bases between them. Looked up from germline, CDR1 is MNHNY and CDR2 is SVGAGI (reference sequence). The CDR3 contains 11 residues. The chain's CDR3 is CASSGPGEQYF. The CDR3 DNA sequence: TGTGCCAGCAGTGGCCCGGGCGAGCAGTACTTC.

V is TRBV10-1 and J is TRBJ1-1; 9 bases agree with TRBD1. V gave up 3 bases and J gave up 8 bases; unmatched junction bases: 7. In germline, CDR1 is WNHNN, CDR2 SYGVQD (reference sequence). The CDR3 runs to 14 residues. The CDR3 loop is CASSDSSGTGEAFF. In DNA form, the CDR3 reads TGCGCCAGCAGTGATTCCTCCGGGACAGGGGAAGCTTTCTTT.

This clone was found a few times. The V call is TRBV28, the J call TRBJ2-1; 9 nucleotides line up with TRBD1. With V trimmed by 3 bases and J by 9 bases, 9 bases remained unmatched. Germline V gene lookup returns CDR1 MDHEN and CDR2 SYDVKM. The CDR3 contains 15 residues. The CDR3 DNA sequence: TGTGCCAGCAGTTTTTACAGGGGGCAAGTAGGTGAGCAGTTCTTC. It encodes CASSFYRGQVGEQFF.

Note on this clone: One end of the junction is discordant with germline, which a read error may explain. The V and J genes are TRBV20-1 and TRBJ2-7, with D maybe TRBD2 (5 bases). There are 10 residues in the CDR3. Germline CDR1 and CDR2: DFQATT and SNEGSKA (reference sequence). DNA for the CDR3: TGCAGTGCTAGAGATCCAGCGGCGATATTC. Translated: CSARDPAAIF.

The chain combines TRBV19 with TRBJ1-1; weak D call: TRBD1 (6 bases). Germline V gene data show CDR1 as LNHDA and CDR2 as SQIVND (reference sequence). There are 14 residues in the CDR3. V was pared by 7 bases and J by 1 base, with 13 bases between. CDR3 nucleotide sequence: TGTGCCAGTACACAAGCGGACAGGAACACTGAAGCTTTCTTT. Translation: CASTQADRNTEAFF.

This clone was seen only a few times. This sequence joins TRBV27 and TRBJ2-7; TRBD1 matches at 7 bases. With 6 bases clipped from V and 7 bases from J, the junction kept 3 bases outside the gene matches. The V gene's germline CDR1 is MNHEY and CDR2 SMNVEV (reference sequence). The CDR3 consists of 11 residues. CDR3 amino acids: CASSLRGEQYF. In DNA, the CDR3 is TGTGCCAGCAGCCTCAGGGGGGAGCAGTACTTC.

CDR3 nucleotide sequence: TGTGCCAGCAGTTTAGGCAGGGGGCGCGATTCACCCCTCCACTTT. Protein: CASSLGRGRDSPLHF. The genes are TRBV28 and TRBJ1-6, with TRBD1 identical over 8 bases. Trimming removed 2 bases from V and 8 bases from J; junction bases left unmatched: 5. The CDR3 is made up of 15 amino acids. Germline-derived CDR1 and CDR2 are MDHEN and SYDVKM.

The chain couples TRBV11-2 to TRBJ2-3, with 10 bases lining up with TRBD2. There are 16 residues in the CDR3. Trimming removed 5 bases from V and 3 bases from J; junction bases left unmatched: 8. Per the germline V gene, CDR1 is SGHAT and CDR2 is FQNNGV. The CDR3 is CASSLLAGEITDTQYF. The CDR3 nucleotides read TGTGCCAGCAGCCTCCTAGCGGGGGAGATTACAGATACGCAGTATTTT.

The CDR3 DNA reads TGCGCCAGCAGCTTGGATGGGACAAACTATGGCTACACCTTC. Its protein is CASSLDGTNYGYTF. This chain uses TRBV5-1 with TRBJ1-2, with D perhaps matching TRBD1 (6 bases). CDR3 length equals 14 residues. Germline V lookup: CDR1 SGHRS, CDR2 YFSETQ. Trimming cost V 0 bases and J 2 bases, with 8 bases left between them.

Concerning this clone: The junction differs from germline at one of its ends, possibly a read error. CDR3 in amino acids: CASSSPGTRF. The CDR3, as DNA: TGTGCCAGCAGCTCCCCGGGGACAAGGTTT. The chain carries TRBV9 and TRBJ2-3, with D maybe TRBD1 (6 bases). Per the germline V gene, CDR1 is SGDLS and CDR2 is YYNGEE. CDR3 length: 10 residues.

V gene TRBV2 combines with J gene TRBJ2-5; 10 bases agree with TRBD1. Trimming took 0 bases from V and 10 from J; bases not matched to a gene: 11. The CDR3 totals 16 residues. Germline assignment: CDR1 SNHLY and CDR2 FYNNEI. CDR3 in amino acids: CASSEALPSTGGVQYF. The DNA for the CDR3 is TGTGCCAGCAGTGAAGCGCTTCCGTCGACAGGGGGCGTCCAGTACTTC. Combining the CDR3 with reference TRBV2 and TRBJ2-5 gives the whole variable domain EPEVTQTPSHQVTQMGQEVILRCVPISNHLYFYWYRQILGQKVEFLVSFYNNEISEKSEIFDDQFSVERPDGSNFTLKIRSTKLEDSAMYFCASSEALPSTGGVQYFGPGTRLLVL.

This sequence joins TRBV5-4 and TRBJ1-6; 7 bases align to TRBD1. V shed 4 bases and J 0 bases; nucleotides not matched to a gene: 1. The CDR3 has 15 residues. In germline, CDR1 is SGHNT, CDR2 YYREEE (reference sequence). This CDR3 is CASSGDSSYNSPLHF. The CDR3 DNA sequence: TGTGCCAGCAGCGGGGACAGCTCCTATAATTCACCCCTCCACTTT.

The chain couples TRBV27 to TRBJ1-2; unclear D gene. Germline V lookup: CDR1 MNHEY, CDR2 SMNVEV (reference sequence). The CDR3 is 13 residues long. V lost 2 bases to trimming and J lost 3 bases, with 7 bases between them. CDR3 nucleotides: TGTGCCAGCAGTTTAACGGGAGACTATGGCTACACCTTC. Its translation is CASSLTGDYGYTF.

The J gene is TRBJ2-5, the V gene TRBV4-1, with D perhaps matching TRBD2 (5 bases). CDR3 length equals 18 residues. From germline, CDR1 is MGHRA and CDR2 YSYEKL. Trimming stripped 0 bases from V and 2 bases from J, with 19 bases between. CDR3 sequence: CASSQDPGMAGIQETQYF. Here the CDR3 DNA reads TGCGCCAGCAGCCAAGATCCGGGTATGGCGGGCATTCAAGAGACCCAGTACTTC.

This clone was seen a handful of times. V usage is TRBV7-2 and J usage is TRBJ2-7; 9 bases map to TRBD2. Per germline, CDR1 SGHTA and CDR2 FQGNSA. V dropped 2 bases and J dropped 7; count of bases not matched to a gene: 6. The CDR3 is 14 amino acids. CDR3 nucleotide sequence: TGTGCCAGCAGCTTATTTCGCGGGAGGGGTGAGCAGTACTTC. Protein: CASSLFRGRGEQYF. Supplemented by reference TRBV7-2 and TRBJ2-7, the full variable domain reads GAGVSQSPSNKVTEKGKDVELRCDPISGHTALYWYRQSLGQGLEFLIYFQGNSAPDKSGLPSDRFSAERTGGSVSTLTIQRTQQEDSAVYLCASSLFRGRGEQYFGPGTRLTVT.

This chain connects TRBV10-3 to TRBJ1-1, with D possibly TRBD1 on 6 matching bases. V shed 2 bases and J shed 1 base, with 8 bases lying between them. CDR1 and CDR2 (germline): ENHRY, SYGVKD. CDR3 size: 14 residues. The DNA of the CDR3 is TGTGCCATCAGTGAGACACAGGGGAACACTGAAGCTTTCTTT. It codes for CAISETQGNTEAFF.

This clone was detected only once. The gene calls are TRBV11-2 and TRBJ1-2, with 7 bases matching TRBD1. The CDR3 is 15 residues long. V shed 1 base, J shed 6 bases, and the junction held 8 bases outside the gene matches. CDR1 is SGHAT and CDR2 is FQNNGV in the germline V gene. Here the CDR3 reads CASSLVRGRTDGYTF. The CDR3 coding sequence is TGTGCCAGCAGCTTAGTTAGGGGGCGCACGGATGGCTACACCTTC. The entire variable domain, with the rest obtained from reference TRBV11-2 and TRBJ1-2, is as follows: EAGVAQSPRYKIIEKRQSVAFWCNPISGHATLYWYQQILGQGPKLLIQFQNNGVVDDSQLPKDRFSAERLKGVDSTLKIQPAKLEDSAVYLCASSLVRGRTDGYTFGSGTRLTVV.